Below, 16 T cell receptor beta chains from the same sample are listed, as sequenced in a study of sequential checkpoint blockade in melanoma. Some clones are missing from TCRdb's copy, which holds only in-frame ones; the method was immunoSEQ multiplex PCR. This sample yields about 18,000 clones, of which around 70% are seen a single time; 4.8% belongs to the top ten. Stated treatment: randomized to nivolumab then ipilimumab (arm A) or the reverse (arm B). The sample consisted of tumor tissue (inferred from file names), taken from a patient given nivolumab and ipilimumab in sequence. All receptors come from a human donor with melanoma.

CDR3 loop: CASSLAGRTVGPSGANVLTF. CDR3 sequence (DNA): TGTGCCAGCAGCTTGGCCGGGAGGACGGTGGGTCCCTCTGGGGCCAACGTCCTGACTTTC. The V call is TRBV12-1, the J call TRBJ2-6; no DNA check was done on the table's D call, TRBD2. TRBV12-1 is a pseudogene locus. The CDR3 spans 20 residues.

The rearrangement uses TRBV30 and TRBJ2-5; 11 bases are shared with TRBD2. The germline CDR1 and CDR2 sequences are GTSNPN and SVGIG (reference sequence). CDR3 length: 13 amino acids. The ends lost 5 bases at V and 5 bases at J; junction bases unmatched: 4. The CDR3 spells CAWVLAGAETQYF. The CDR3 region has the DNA TGTGCCTGGGTACTAGCGGGAGCTGAGACCCAGTACTTC.

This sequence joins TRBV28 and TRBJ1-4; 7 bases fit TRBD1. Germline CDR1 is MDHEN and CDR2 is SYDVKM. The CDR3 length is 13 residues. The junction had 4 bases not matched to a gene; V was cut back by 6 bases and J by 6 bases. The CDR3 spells CASRGTADEKLFF. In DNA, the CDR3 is TGTGCCAGCAGGGGGACAGCCGATGAAAAACTGTTTTTT.

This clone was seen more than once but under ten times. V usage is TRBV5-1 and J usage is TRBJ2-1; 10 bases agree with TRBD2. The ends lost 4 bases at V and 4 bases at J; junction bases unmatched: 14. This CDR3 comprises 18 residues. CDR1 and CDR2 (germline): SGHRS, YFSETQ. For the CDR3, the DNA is TGCGCCAGCAGCAGAATCTCTACTAGCGGGACCACTTACAATGAGCAGTTCTTC. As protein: CASSRISTSGTTYNEQFF.

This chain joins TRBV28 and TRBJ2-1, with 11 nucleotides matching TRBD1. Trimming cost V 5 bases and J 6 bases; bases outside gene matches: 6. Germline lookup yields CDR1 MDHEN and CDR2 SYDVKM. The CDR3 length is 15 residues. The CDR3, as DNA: TGTGCCAGCAGTACCCCGGGACAGGGGGTCAATGAGCAGTTCTTC. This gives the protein CASSTPGQGVNEQFF.

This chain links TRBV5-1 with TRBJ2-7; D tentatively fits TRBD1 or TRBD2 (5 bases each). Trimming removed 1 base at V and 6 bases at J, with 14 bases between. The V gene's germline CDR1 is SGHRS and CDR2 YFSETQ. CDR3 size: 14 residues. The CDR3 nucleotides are TGCGCCAGCAGCTTGCAAGGGACGAGGGCCGAGCAGTACTTC. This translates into CASSLQGTRAEQYF.

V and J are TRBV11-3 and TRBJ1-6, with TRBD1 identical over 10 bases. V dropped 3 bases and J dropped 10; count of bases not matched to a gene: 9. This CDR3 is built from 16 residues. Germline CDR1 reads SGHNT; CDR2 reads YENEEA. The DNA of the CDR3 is TGTGCCAGCAGCTTCAAGACAGGGGGCGCAAAGTCACCCCTCCACTTT. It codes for CASSFKTGGAKSPLHF.

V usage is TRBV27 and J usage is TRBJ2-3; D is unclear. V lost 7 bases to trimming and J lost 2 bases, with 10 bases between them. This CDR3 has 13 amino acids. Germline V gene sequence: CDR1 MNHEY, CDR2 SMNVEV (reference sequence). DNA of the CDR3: TGTGCCAGCATGATCCACGCCACAGATACGCAGTATTTT. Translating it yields CASMIHATDTQYF.

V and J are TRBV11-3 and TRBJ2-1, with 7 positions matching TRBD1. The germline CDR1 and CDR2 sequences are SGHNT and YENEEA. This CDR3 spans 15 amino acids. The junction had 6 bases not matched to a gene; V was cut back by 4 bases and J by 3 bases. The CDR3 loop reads CASSSVRGFYNEQFF. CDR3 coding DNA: TGTGCCAGCAGCTCCGTCAGGGGGTTCTACAATGAGCAGTTCTTC. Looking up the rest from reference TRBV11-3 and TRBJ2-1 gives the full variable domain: EAGVVQSPRYKIIEKKQPVAFWCNPISGHNTLYWYLQNLGQGPELLIRYENEEAVDDSQLPKDRFSAERLKGVDSTLKIQPAELGDSAVYLCASSSVRGFYNEQFFGPGTRLTVL.

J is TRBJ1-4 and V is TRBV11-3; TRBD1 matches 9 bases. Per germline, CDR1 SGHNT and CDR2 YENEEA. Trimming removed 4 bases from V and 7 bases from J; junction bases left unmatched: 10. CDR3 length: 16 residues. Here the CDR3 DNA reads TGTGCCAGCAGCTCCGACCCGGGACAGGGAAGTGAAAAACTGTTTTTT. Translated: CASSSDPGQGSEKLFF. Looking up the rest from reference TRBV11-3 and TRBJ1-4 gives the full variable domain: EAGVVQSPRYKIIEKKQPVAFWCNPISGHNTLYWYLQNLGQGPELLIRYENEEAVDDSQLPKDRFSAERLKGVDSTLKIQPAELGDSAVYLCASSSDPGQGSEKLFFGSGTQLSVL.

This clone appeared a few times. CDR3 nucleotide sequence: TGTGCCAGCAGTTCAGGTTTGGCGGGAGGGCCCAACAATGAGCAGTTCTTC. Amino acid sequence: CASSSGLAGGPNNEQFF. The V gene is TRBV28, the J gene TRBJ2-1; TRBD2 aligns across 9 bases. The CDR3 loop spans 17 amino acids. The ends lost 4 bases at V and 5 bases at J; junction bases unmatched: 12. Germline CDR1 and CDR2: MDHEN and SYDVKM. Complete variable domain (other parts from reference TRBV28 and TRBJ2-1): DVKVTQSSRYLVKRTGEKVFLECVQDMDHENMFWYRQDPGLGLRLIYFSYDVKMKEKGDIPEGYSVSREKKERFSLILESASTNQTSMYLCASSSGLAGGPNNEQFFGPGTRLTVL.

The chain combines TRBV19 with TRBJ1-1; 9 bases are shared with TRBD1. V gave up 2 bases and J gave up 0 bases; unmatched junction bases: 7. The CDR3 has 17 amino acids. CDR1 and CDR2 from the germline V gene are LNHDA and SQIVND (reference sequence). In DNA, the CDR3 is TGTGCCAGTAGTATAAAGGACAGGGGCTTTATGAACACTGAAGCTTTCTTT. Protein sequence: CASSIKDRGFMNTEAFF.

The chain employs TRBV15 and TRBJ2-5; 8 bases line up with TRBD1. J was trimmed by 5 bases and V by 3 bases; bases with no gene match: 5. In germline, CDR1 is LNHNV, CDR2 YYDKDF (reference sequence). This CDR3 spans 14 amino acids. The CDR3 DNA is TGTGCCACCAGCAGCCCGACAGGGGTTGAGACCCAGTACTTC. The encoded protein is CATSSPTGVETQYF.

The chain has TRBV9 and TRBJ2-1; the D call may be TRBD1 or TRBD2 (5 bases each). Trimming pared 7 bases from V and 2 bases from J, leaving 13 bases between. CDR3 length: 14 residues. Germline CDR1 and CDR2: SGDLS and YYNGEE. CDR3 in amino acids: CASAYGTAYNEQFF. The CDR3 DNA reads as TGTGCCAGCGCTTACGGGACGGCCTACAATGAGCAGTTCTTC.

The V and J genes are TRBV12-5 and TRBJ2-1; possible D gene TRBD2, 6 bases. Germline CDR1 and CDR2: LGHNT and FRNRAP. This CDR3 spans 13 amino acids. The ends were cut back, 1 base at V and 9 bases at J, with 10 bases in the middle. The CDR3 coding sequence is TGTGCTAGTGGTTTGGAAGCGGGTGGTGAGCAGTTCTTC. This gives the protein CASGLEAGGEQFF.

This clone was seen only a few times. The CDR3 sequence: CASSVARQGTGYTF. Written as DNA, the CDR3 is TGTGCCAGCAGCGTAGCGCGACAGGGGACCGGCTACACCTTC. This chain uses TRBV9 with TRBJ1-2; 8 nucleotides line up with TRBD1. Germline values: CDR1 SGDLS, CDR2 YYNGEE. J was trimmed by 8 bases and V by 0 bases; bases with no gene match: 6. This CDR3 is built from 14 residues.